The clone carrying this T cell receptor (beta chain) was detected many times. Its antigen is still unknown. TCRdb called the reads again in MiXCR, with one record for every CDR3 protein. This table has some 900,000 distinct CDR3 sequences, around a third appearing once. The data originate from a study of T cell repertoires in cytomegalovirus infection. The wider study: CMV epitopes in the study were HLA-C-restricted (recently identified) and HLA-B-restricted (well studied). Public signatures in TCR beta pointed to CMV infection and matching HLA type.

Study observations and caveats: Carriers of CMV plus the relevant HLA were identified by cumulative public TCR beta family frequency. HLA-C-restricted CMV clonotypes gave the most frequent clonotype in two of eight donors.

The CDR3 loop spans 14 amino acids. Germline CDR1 is MGHRA and CDR2 is YSYEKL. V gave up 0 bases and J gave up 2 bases, with 7 bases separating them. This chain links TRBV4-1 with TRBJ1-1, with D uncertain. The source was cultured CD8+ T cells from PBMCs, collected from culture after CMV antigen stimulation. This TCR came from a human donor in good health (CMV status not recorded). Some clones in this sample may be carry-over from other donors' samples. The CDR3 bases are TGCGCCAGCAGCCAAGACCCGGAAAACACTGAAGCTTTCTTT. Protein: CASSQDPENTEAFF.